The clone carrying this TCR beta chain has more than one count but fewer than ten. The TCR beta CDR3 regions underwent amplification using RNA transcripts as the source. The primer set for the first-round RT-PCR of the TCR CDR3 was HTBI. TCRdb reanalysed the multiplex PCR reads using MiXCR and keeps one entry per CDR3 protein. The sample includes some 530,000 distinct CDR3 sequences, about 22% of them seen just once. This sample was taken from a study of T cells in Graves' hyperthyroidism and ophthalmopathy. Ophthalmopathy patients had Clinical Activity Score at least 3, NOSPECS grade at least 4, duration under 3 months. The PBMCs were sourced from fresh peripheral blood (around 9.9 ml). The sequenced sample consisted of blood. The origin of this receptor is a woman between 65 and 79 years old with Graves' ophthalmopathy.

CDR3 bases: TGTGCCAGCAGCTCGGGGACAGCAACTAATGAAAAACTGTTTTTT. It translates to CASSSGTATNEKLFF. The V gene is TRBV7-9, the J gene TRBJ1-4; 7 nucleotides match TRBD1. Germline assignment: CDR1 SEHNR and CDR2 FQNEAQ (reference sequence). The CDR3 has 15 residues. V lost 4 bases, J lost 0 bases, and 2 bases stayed unmatched.